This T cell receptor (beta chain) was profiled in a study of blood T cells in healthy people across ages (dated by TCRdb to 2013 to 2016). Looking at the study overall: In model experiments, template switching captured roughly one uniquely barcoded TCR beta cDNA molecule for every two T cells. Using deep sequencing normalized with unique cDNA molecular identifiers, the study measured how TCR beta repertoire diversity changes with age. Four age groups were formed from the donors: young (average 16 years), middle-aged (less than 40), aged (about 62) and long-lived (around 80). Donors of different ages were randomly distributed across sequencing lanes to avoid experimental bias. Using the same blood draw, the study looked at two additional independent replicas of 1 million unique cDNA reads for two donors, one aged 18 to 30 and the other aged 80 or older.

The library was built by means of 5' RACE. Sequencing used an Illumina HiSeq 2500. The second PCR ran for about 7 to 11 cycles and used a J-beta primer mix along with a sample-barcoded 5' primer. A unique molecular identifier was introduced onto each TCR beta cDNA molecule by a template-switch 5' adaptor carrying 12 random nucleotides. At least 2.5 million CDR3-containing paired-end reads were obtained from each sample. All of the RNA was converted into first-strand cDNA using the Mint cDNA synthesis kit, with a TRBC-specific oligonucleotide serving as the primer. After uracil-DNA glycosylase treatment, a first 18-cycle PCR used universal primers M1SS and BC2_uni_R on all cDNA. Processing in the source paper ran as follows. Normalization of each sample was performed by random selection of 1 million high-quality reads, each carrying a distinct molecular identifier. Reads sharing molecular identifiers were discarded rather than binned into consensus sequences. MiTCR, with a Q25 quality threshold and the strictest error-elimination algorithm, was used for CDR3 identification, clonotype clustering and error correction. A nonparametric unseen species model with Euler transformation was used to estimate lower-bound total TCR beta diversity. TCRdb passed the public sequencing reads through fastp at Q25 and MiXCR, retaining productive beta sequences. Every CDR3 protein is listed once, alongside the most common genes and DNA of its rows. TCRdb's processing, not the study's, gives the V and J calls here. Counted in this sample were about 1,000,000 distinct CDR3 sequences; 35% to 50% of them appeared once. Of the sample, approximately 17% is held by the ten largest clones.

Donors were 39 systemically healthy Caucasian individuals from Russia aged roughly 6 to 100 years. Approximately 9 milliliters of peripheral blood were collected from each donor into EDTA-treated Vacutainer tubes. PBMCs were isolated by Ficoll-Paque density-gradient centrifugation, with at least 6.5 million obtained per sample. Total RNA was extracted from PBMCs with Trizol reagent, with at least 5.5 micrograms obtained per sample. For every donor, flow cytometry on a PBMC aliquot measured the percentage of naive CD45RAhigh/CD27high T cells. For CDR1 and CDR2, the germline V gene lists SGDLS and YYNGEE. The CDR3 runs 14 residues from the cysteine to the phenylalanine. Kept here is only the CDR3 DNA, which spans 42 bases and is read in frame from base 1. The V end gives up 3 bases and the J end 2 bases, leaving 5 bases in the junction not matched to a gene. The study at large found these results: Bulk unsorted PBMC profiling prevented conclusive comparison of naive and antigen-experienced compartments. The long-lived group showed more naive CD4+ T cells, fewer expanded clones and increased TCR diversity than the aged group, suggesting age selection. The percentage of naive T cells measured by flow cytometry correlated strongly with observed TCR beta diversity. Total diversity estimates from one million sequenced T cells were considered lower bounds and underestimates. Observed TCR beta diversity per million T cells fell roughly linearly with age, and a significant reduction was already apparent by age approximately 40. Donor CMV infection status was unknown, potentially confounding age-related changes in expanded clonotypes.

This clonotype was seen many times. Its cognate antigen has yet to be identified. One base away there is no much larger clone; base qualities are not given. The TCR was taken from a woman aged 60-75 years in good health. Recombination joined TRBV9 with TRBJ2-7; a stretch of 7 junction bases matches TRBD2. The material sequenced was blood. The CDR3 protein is CASSAASGTYEQYF. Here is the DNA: TGTGCCAGCAGCGCCGCTAGCGGAACCTACGAGCAGTACTTC.